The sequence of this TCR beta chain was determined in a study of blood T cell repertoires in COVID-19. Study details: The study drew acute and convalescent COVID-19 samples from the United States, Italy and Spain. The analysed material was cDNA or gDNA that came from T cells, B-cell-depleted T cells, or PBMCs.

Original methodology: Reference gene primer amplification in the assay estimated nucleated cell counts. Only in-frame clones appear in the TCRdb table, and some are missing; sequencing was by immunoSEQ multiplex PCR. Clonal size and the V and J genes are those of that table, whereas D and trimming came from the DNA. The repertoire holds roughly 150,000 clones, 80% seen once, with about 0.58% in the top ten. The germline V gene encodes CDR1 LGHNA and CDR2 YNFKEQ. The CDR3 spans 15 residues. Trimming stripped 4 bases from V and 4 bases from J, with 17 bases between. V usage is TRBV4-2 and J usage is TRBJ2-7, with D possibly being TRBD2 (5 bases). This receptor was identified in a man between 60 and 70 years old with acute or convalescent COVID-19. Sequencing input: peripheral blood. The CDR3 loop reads CASSRGPPESYEQYF. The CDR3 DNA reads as TGTGCCAGCAGCCGAGGGCCCCCCGAAAGTTACGAGCAGTACTTC.